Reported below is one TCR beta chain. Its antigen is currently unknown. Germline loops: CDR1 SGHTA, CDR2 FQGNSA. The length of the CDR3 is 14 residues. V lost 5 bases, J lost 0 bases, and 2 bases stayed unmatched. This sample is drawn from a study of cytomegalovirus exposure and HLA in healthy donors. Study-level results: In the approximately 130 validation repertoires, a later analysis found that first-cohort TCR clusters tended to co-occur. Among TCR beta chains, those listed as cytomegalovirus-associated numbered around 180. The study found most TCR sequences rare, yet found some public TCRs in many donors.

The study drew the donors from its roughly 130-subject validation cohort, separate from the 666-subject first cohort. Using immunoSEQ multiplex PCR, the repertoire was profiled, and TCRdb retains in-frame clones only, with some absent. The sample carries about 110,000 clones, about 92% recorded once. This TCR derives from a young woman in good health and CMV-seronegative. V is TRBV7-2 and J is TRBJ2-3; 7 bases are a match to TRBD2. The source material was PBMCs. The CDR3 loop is CASSASGSTDTQYF. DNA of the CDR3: TGTGCCAGCAGCGCTAGCGGTAGCACAGATACGCAGTATTTT.